This T cell receptor beta chain came from a study of blood T cell repertoires in COVID-19. Study information: Donors in the United States, Italy and Spain gave samples during acute or convalescent COVID-19.

In the source study's methods: Amplification from reference gene primers served as the basis for estimated nucleated cell counts. Data came from immunoSEQ multiplex PCR; TCRdb stores just in-frame clones and leaves some out. V, J and clone size derive from that table, while D and trimming were established from the DNA sequence. The sample lists around 300,000 clones, around 87% occurring once. Assignments of participants to cohorts depended upon their own reported clinical history. The CDR3 totals 14 residues. Looked up from germline, CDR1 is MNHEY and CDR2 is SVGAGI. V was pared by 4 bases and J by 3 bases, with 13 bases between.

J is TRBJ2-7 and V is TRBV6-5; D possibly corresponds to TRBD1 (5 bases). This TCR was sampled from a woman aged 25 to 39 who had recovered from COVID-19. The sample was PBMCs or T cells enriched from blood (not recorded which). The CDR3 bases are TGTGCCAGCAGTTTGGGCAGGGTTGGCTACGAGCAGTACTTC. Residues: CASSLGRVGYEQYF.